This T cell receptor beta chain was obtained from a study of vaccination and CD4 T cells after COVID-19 (dated by TCRdb to the early 2020s). Turning to the overall study: Every convalescent patient had a positive nasal swab PCR test for SARS-CoV-2, with mild disease in 9 or 10 patients and severe disease in one. Overlapping spike peptide pools from SARS-CoV-2 and from the common cold coronaviruses HCoV-NL63, HCoV-OC43 and HCoV-229E were used as culture stimuli. The spike-specific CD4+ TCR repertoire was compared before and after mRNA vaccination in approximately 9 COVID-19 convalescent patients and a few infection-naive healthy vaccine recipients. Participants received two doses of either the Pfizer-BioNTech BNT162b2 vaccine (n=8) or the Moderna mRNA-1273 vaccine (n=2). Post-vaccine blood samples were obtained a median of about 72 days after the second vaccine dose, with a range of about 13 to 250 days. Post-COVID blood samples from convalescent patients were collected a median of approximately 100 days after diagnosis, with a range of roughly 35 to 180 days. In the convalescent cohort there were six males and four females, among whom were two Hispanic individuals, seven Caucasians, two Asians and one multiracial person. In control cultures, a CEFX viral epitope pool was used as positive control, an HIV-1 Nef peptide pool was used as negative control, or no peptide was added.

On the study overall, not on this receptor specifically: An increase in the median number of SARS-CoV-2-reactive clonotypes from 20 to 25 after infection to 35 to 40 after vaccination was observed, but the change was not found to be significant. The study included relatively few convalescent patients and did not analyze early timepoints after natural infection. Among the post-vaccine SARS-CoV-2-reactive clones in convalescent patients, a median approximately 86% showed up only after vaccination, which suggests vaccine-specific priming. In convalescent patients, nearly all vaccine-specific clones (304 of 307) were found to be mono-reactive for SARS-CoV-2 spike rather than cross-reactive with common cold coronaviruses.

Preparation of the library involved PCR. TCR sequencing of DNA from cultured CD4+ T cells used the Oncomine TCR Beta short-read assay at the Johns Hopkins FTIC core. The QIAamp micro DNA kit was used to extract genomic DNA from the cultured CD4+ T cells. Oncomine TCR Beta libraries made from cultured CD4+ T cells were pooled using unique dual indexes and sequenced on an Illumina iSeq 100. Turning to the authors' computational methods: Non-productive sequences were removed, and CDR3s not starting with C, not ending with F or W, or shorter than 7 amino acids were discarded. The MANAFEST web application was used to identify antigen-specific clonotypes by comparing peptide-stimulated wells against reference wells and other culture wells. To be called positive, a clone needed an FDR below 0.05, an odds ratio above 5, and a productive frequency above 0.1% in at least two of three replicate wells. A clonotype counted as cross-reactive if it showed significant expansion both in the SARS-CoV-2 spike wells and in at least one common cold coronavirus spike condition. Using R version 3.6.1, CDR3 homology was evaluated through Levenshtein distances (stringdist) along with unrooted phylogenetic trees (ape). Using fastp at Q25 and MiXCR, TCRdb reprocessed the public reads and kept productive beta chains. Entries are consolidated by CDR3 protein sequence, retaining the most common genes and DNA. TCRdb, not the original authors, processed these V and J calls. The sample records around 21,000 distinct CDR3 sequences, 55% of which are singletons. The ten most abundant clones make up approximately 10% of the sample.

Reading the label with the study, this specimen's treatment or condition is: roughly 11-day PBMC culture with coronavirus spike peptide pools or control peptides (ViraFEST assay). The study used the ViraFEST assay, which expanded antigen-specific T cells with peptide pools and then identified expanded clonotypes by TCR sequencing. The convalescent patients' positive SARS-CoV-2 PCR tests fell between March and December 2020, which was before the Alpha, Beta and Delta variants emerged in the United States. About 2 million PBMCs per well were cultured in IMDM with 5% human AB serum and 7.5 to 10 IU/ml IL-2, plus 10 ug/ml peptide pools. On days 3 and 7, half of the culture medium was replaced with fresh IL-2-containing medium. After 10 days of culture, CD4+ T cells were isolated by negative selection using the EasySep CD4+ T cell isolation kit. Ficoll-Paque Plus gradient centrifugation was used to isolate PBMCs from whole blood, and the isolated PBMCs were then either used fresh or cryopreserved at -140C. Culture conditions were generally each tested in triplicate wells.

Remarks on this clonotype: This clone's antigen is unknown. No per-base quality is available; no much larger clone lies one base away.

Trimming costs V 3 bases and J 3 bases, and their ends lie 8 bases apart. From the cysteine through the phenylalanine, the CDR3 covers 13 amino acids. Here the CDR3 DNA is all that survives: 39 bases in frame from base 1. The sequenced material came from CD4+ T cells from blood, cultured in vitro. The receptor was derived from a human donor who had recovered from COVID-19. The chain couples TRBV12-3 or TRBV12-4 to TRBJ1-1; the D gene is unclear. This receptor has the CDR3 CASSFWDDTEAFF. The nucleotide sequence reads as follows: TGTGCCAGCAGTTTCTGGGATGACACTGAAGCTTTCTTT.